The 7 T cell receptor beta chains listed next were all sequenced from one sample in a study of shared clonotypes between healthy human individuals. Only in-frame clones appear in the TCRdb table, and some are missing; sequencing was by immunoSEQ multiplex PCR. The sample has 2,100,000 or so clones, approximately 94% seen once. Sequenced: naive CD4+ T cells sorted from blood. Subset noted: CD45RA+ positively selected. These receptors came from a man younger than 30 in good health.

The chain links TRBV27 to TRBJ2-2; 9 nucleotides match TRBD2. V dropped 2 bases and J dropped 0; count of bases not matched to a gene: 4. The germline gives CDR1 MNHEY, CDR2 SMNVEV (reference sequence). The CDR3 totals 17 residues. The CDR3 spells CASSLKAGGANTGELFF. CDR3 in DNA: TGTGCCAGCAGTTTAAAAGCGGGGGGCGCGAACACCGGGGAGCTGTTTTTT.

The chain combines TRBV5-6 with TRBJ2-3, with no clear D. This CDR3 has 15 residues. Germline V gene lookup returns CDR1 SGHDT and CDR2 YYEEEE. Trimming stripped 4 bases from V and 1 base from J, with 13 bases between. CDR3 DNA sequence: TGTGCCAGCAGCCCCCTGGGTGCCGGCACAGATACGCAGTATTTT. Protein product: CASSPLGAGTDTQYF.

The genes are TRBV30 and TRBJ1-1, with TRBD1 matching 8 bases. The ends lost 5 bases at V and 4 bases at J; junction bases unmatched: 9. Germline V lookup: CDR1 GTSNPN, CDR2 SVGIG (reference sequence). This CDR3 spans 14 amino acids. CDR3 in DNA: TGTGCCTGGGACGGGACAGGCCTGGGCACTGAAGCTTTCTTT. Its translation: CAWDGTGLGTEAFF.

CDR3 sequence: CASSYRTGGAETQYF. In DNA, the CDR3 is TGTGCCAGCAGTTACAGGACAGGGGGCGCAGAGACCCAGTACTTC. V is TRBV6-6 and J is TRBJ2-5; 11 bases agree with TRBD1. CDR1 and CDR2 from the germline V gene are MNHNY and SVGAGI (reference sequence). Trimming removed 2 bases from V and 4 bases from J; junction bases left unmatched: 3. The CDR3 length is 15 residues.

The V gene is TRBV18, the J gene TRBJ2-7; D is undetermined. CDR3 length: 11 amino acids. Germline CDR1 reads KGHSH; CDR2 reads LQKENI. Trimming stripped 3 bases from V and 5 bases from J, with 5 bases between. The CDR3 coding sequence is TGTGCCAGCTCACCTCCCGACGAGCAGTACTTC. This sequence encodes CASSPPDEQYF.

This chain connects TRBV7-2 to TRBJ2-1; D is unresolved. Germline V CDR1 and CDR2: SGHTA, FQGNSA. Trimming took off 0 bases at V and 4 bases at J, with 13 bases between the two ends. The CDR3 runs 16 residues. Written as DNA, the CDR3 is TGTGCCAGCAGCTTAGCCTCCGACCGGAATTACAATGAGCAGTTCTTC. Translating it yields CASSLASDRNYNEQFF. Combining the CDR3 with reference TRBV7-2 and TRBJ2-1 gives the whole variable domain GAGVSQSPSNKVTEKGKDVELRCDPISGHTALYWYRQSLGQGLEFLIYFQGNSAPDKSGLPSDRFSAERTGGSVSTLTIQRTQQEDSAVYLCASSLASDRNYNEQFFGPGTRLTVL.

The chain uses TRBV7-8 and TRBJ1-1; 7 bases align to TRBD1. This CDR3 contains 15 residues. CDR1 is SGHVS, CDR2 FQNEAQ, per germline. V gave up 4 bases and J gave up 5 bases; unmatched junction bases: 10. CDR3 amino acids: CASSSPTGSRTEAFF. Here the CDR3 DNA reads TGTGCCAGCAGCTCGCCGACAGGGTCGAGGACTGAAGCTTTCTTT.